Following are 5 T cell receptor beta chains from one sample sequenced in a study of PD-L1 blockade in urothelial cancer. Using immunoSEQ multiplex PCR, the repertoire was profiled, and TCRdb retains in-frame clones only, with some absent. This table holds 29,000 or so clones, 75% to 85% found once. Time point specified: peripheral blood 6 weeks after treatment start. The source was PBMCs, collected around atezolizumab (anti-PD-L1) treatment. The receptors come from a man between 65 and 79 years old with urothelial cancer.

The chain carries TRBV5-4 and TRBJ2-2, with a possible D match to TRBD1 (6 bases). The length of the CDR3 is 15 residues. V was shortened by 3 bases and J by 1 base, with 10 bases between the two germline ends. CDR1 and CDR2 from the germline V gene are SGHNT and YYREEE (reference sequence). The CDR3 sequence is CASSSLQGNTGELFF. For the CDR3, the DNA is TGTGCCAGCAGCTCCTTACAGGGGAACACCGGGGAGCTGTTTTTT.

This clone was seen only a few times. J is TRBJ1-5 and V is TRBV2; 8 nucleotides agree with TRBD1. The germline CDR1 and CDR2 sequences are SNHLY and FYNNEI. The length of the CDR3 is 14 residues. The V segment lost 6 bases and the J segment 9 bases; nucleotides outside the gene matches: 10. The DNA for the CDR3 is TGTGCCAGCAGCCTGGACAGGGAAGTCCGGCCCCAGCATTTT. This sequence encodes CASSLDREVRPQHF.

This clone occurred a few times. The gene calls are TRBV28 and TRBJ2-1; TRBD2 matches 13 bases. The CDR3 consists of 13 residues. Per the germline V gene, CDR1 is MDHEN and CDR2 is SYDVKM. With V trimmed by 4 bases and J by 16 bases, 7 bases remained unmatched. DNA of the CDR3: TGTGCCAGCAGTTCGGGACTAGCGGGAAGGAAATTCTTC. The encoded protein is CASSSGLAGRKFF.

The chain links TRBV7-2 to TRBJ2-7; TRBD1 is a possible D gene (7 bases). V was cut by 7 bases and J by 2 bases, with 15 bases left in between. Germline CDR1 SGHTA, CDR2 FQGNSA. CDR3 length: 14 residues. The CDR3 region is CASTPGGLAYEQYF. CDR3 DNA sequence: TGTGCCAGCACTCCAGGGGGGTTGGCCTACGAGCAGTACTTC.

This chain joins TRBV29-1 and TRBJ1-1, with D perhaps TRBD1 (5 bases). Trimming stripped 4 bases from V and 1 base from J, with 16 bases between. Per germline, CDR1 SQVTM and CDR2 ANQGSEA. The CDR3 loop spans 15 amino acids. DNA for the CDR3: TGCAGCGTTGGGACTCGGGGGGTCTCGAACACTGAAGCTTTCTTT. Residues: CSVGTRGVSNTEAFF.